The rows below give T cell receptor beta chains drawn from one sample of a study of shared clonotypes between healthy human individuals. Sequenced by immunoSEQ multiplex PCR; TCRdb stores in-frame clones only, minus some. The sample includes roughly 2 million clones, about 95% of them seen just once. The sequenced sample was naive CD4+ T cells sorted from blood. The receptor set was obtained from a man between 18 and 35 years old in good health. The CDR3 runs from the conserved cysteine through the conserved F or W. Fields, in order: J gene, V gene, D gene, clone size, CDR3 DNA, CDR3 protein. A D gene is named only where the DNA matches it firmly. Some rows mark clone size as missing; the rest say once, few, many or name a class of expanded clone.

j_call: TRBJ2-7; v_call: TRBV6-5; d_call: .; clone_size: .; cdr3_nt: TGTGCCAGCAGTTACGGGGCAGGGCTCTACGAGCAGTACTTC; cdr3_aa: CASSYGAGLYEQYF
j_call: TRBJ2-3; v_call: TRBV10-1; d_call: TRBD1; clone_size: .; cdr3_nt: TGCGCCAGCGGGACAGGGGATATCACAGATACGCAGTATTTT; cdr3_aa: CASGTGDITDTQYF
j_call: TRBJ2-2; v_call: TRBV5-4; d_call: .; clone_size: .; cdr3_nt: TGTGCCAGCAGCGCCAGGGCTAGTGGTTTTGGCGGGGAGCTGTTTTTT; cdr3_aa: CASSARASGFGGELFF
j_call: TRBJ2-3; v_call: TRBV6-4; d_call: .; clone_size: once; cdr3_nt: TGTGCCAGCAGCCGGGAACTCAACACAGATACGCAGTATTTT; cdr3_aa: CASSRELNTDTQYF
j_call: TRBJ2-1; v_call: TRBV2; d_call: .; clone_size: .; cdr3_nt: TGTGCCAGCAGTGAACTGGGGGCGAGGGAGCAGTTCTTC; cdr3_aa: CASSELGAREQFF
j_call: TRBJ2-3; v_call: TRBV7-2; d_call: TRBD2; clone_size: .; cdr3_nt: TGTGCCAGCAGCCTGGGGACTAGCGGGGCAGGAGATACGCAGTATTTT; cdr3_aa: CASSLGTSGAGDTQYF
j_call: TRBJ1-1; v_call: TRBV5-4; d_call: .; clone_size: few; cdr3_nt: TGTGCCAGCACCTTAGGACGAGGCAAGACTGAAGCTTTCTTT; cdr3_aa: CASTLGRGKTEAFF
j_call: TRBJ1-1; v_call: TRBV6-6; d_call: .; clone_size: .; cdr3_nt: TGTGCCAGCAGTTACTCTAGCATCGGGGAGCCACGCGCTTTCTTT; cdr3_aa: CASSYSSIGEPRAFF
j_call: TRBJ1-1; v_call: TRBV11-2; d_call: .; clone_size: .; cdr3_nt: TGTGCCAGCAGCTTAAGTGGGGGGGTGGACACTGAAGCTTTCTTT; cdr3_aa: CASSLSGGVDTEAFF
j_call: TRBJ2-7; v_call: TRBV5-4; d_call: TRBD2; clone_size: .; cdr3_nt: TGTGCCAGCAGCAATATTCTAGCGGGAGTAAAAGCCGAGCAGTACTTC; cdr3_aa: CASSNILAGVKAEQYF
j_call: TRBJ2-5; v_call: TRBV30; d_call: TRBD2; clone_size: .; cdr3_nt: TGTGCCTGGCGCCTGGCGGGAGGGAAGGAGACCCAGTACTTC; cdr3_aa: CAWRLAGGKETQYF
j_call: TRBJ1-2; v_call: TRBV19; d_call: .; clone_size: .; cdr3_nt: TGTGCCAGTAGCCCCGACGGCCTAGTTGGCTACACCTTC; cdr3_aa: CASSPDGLVGYTF
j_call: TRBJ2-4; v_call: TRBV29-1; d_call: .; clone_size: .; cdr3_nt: TGCAGCGTTGAGGCAGGGTCGGACATTCAGTACTTC; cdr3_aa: CSVEAGSDIQYF
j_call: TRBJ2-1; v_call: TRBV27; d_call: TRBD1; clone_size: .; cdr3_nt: TGTGCCAGCAGTTTATCAGGGACAGGGGTAAGCTACAATGAGCAGTTCTTC; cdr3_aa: CASSLSGTGVSYNEQFF
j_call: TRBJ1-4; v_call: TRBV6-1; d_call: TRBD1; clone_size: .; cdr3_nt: TGTGCCAGCATAGACAGGGGAGGTAATGAAAAACTGTTTTTT; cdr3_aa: CASIDRGGNEKLFF
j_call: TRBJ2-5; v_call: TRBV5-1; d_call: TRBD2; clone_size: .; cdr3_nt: TGCGCCAGCAGCTCGTCGACTAGCGGGTCGGAGACCCAGTACTTC; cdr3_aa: CASSSSTSGSETQYF
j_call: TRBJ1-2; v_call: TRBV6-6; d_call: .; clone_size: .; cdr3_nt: TGTGCCAGCAGTTACGCCGGACAAGGGGGGAACTATGGCTACACCTTC; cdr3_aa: CASSYAGQGGNYGYTF
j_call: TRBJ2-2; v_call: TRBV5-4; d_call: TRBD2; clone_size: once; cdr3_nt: TGTGCCAGCAGTCCTAGCGGGAGGAACCCCGGGGAGCTGTTTTTT; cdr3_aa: CASSPSGRNPGELFF